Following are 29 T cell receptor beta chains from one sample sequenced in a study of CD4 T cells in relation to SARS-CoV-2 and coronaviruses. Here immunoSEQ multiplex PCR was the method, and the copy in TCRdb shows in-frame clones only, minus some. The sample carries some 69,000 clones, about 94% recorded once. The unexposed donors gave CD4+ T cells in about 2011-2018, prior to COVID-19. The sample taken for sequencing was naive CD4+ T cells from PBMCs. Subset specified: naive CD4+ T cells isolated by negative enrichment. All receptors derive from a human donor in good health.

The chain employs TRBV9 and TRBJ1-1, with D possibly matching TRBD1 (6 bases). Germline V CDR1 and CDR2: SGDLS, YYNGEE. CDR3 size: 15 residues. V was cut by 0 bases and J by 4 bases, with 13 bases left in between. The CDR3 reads CASSVVEGVATEAFF. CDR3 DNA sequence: TGTGCCAGCAGCGTAGTGGAGGGGGTGGCCACTGAAGCTTTCTTT.

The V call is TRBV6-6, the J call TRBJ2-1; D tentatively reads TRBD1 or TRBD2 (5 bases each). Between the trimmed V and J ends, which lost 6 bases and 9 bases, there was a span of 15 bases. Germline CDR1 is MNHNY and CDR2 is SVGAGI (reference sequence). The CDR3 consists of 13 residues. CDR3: CASRLGTGGEQFF. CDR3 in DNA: TGTGCCAGCAGACTCGGGACGGGCGGTGAGCAGTTCTTC.

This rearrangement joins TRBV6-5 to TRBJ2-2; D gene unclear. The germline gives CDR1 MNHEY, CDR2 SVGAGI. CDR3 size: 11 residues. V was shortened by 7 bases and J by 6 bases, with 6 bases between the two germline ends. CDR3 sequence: CASKGSGELFF. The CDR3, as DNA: TGTGCCAGCAAAGGGTCCGGGGAGCTGTTTTTT.

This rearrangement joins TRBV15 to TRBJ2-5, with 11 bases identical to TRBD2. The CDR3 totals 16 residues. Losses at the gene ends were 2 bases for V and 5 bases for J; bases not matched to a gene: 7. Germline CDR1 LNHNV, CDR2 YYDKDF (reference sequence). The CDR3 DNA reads TGTGCCACCAGCAGAAGCATAGCGGGAGGGGATGAGACCCAGTACTTC. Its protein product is CATSRSIAGGDETQYF.

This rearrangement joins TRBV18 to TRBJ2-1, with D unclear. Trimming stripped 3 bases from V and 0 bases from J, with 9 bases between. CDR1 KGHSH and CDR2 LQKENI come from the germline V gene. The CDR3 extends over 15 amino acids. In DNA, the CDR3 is TGTGCCAGCTCACCTTTAAAAAGCTCCTACAATGAGCAGTTCTTC. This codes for CASSPLKSSYNEQFF.

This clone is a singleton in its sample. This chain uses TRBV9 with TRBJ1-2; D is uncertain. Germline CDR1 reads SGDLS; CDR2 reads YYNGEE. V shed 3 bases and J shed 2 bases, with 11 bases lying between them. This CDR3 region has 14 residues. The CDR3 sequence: CASSAPAANYGYTF. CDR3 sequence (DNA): TGTGCCAGCAGCGCCCCCGCGGCCAACTATGGCTACACCTTC.

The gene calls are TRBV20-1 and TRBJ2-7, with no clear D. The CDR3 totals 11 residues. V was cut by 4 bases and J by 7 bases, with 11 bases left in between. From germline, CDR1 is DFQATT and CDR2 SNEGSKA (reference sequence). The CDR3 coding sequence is TGCAGTGCTATCGAAGATAGGGAGCAGTACTTC. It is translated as CSAIEDREQYF.

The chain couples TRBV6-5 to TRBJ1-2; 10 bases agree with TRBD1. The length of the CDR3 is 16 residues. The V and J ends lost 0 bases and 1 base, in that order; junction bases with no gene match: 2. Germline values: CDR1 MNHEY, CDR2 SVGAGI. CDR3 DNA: TGTGCCAGCAGTTACTCGGGACAGGGGTTTAACTATGGCTACACCTTC. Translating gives CASSYSGQGFNYGYTF.

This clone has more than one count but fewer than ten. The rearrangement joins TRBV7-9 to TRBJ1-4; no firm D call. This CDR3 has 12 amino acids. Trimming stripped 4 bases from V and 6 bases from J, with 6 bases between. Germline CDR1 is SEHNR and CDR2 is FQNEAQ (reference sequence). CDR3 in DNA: TGTGCCAGCAGCTCCTCCTATGAAAAACTGTTTTTT. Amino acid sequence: CASSSSYEKLFF.

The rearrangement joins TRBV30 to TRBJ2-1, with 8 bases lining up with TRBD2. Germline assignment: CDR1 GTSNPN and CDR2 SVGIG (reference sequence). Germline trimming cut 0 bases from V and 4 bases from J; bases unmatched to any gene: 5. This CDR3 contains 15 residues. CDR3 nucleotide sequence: TGTGCCTGGAGTGTAGCGGGAGCTCGGTACAATGAGCAGTTCTTC. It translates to CAWSVAGARYNEQFF. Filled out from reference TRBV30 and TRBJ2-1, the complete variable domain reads SQTIHQWPATLVQPVGSPLSLECTVEGTSNPNLYWYRQAAGRGLQLLFYSVGIGQISSEVPQNLSASRPQDRQFILSSKKLLLSDSGFYLCAWSVAGARYNEQFFGPGTRLTVL.

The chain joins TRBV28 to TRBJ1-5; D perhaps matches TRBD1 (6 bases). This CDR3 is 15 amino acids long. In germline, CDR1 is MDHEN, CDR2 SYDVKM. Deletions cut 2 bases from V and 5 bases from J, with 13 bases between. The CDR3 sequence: CASSLGGTGYQPQHF. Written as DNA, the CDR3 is TGTGCCAGCAGTTTAGGGGGAACAGGGTATCAGCCCCAGCATTTT. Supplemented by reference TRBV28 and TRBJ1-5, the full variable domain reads DVKVTQSSRYLVKRTGEKVFLECVQDMDHENMFWYRQDPGLGLRLIYFSYDVKMKEKGDIPEGYSVSREKKERFSLILESASTNQTSMYLCASSLGGTGYQPQHFGDGTRLSIL.

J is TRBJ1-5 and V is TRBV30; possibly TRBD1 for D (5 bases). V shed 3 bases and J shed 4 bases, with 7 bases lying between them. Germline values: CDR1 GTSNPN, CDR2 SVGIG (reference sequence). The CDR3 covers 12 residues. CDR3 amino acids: CAWRGPNQPQHF. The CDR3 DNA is TGTGCCTGGAGGGGACCTAATCAGCCCCAGCATTTT. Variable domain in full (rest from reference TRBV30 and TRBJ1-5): SQTIHQWPATLVQPVGSPLSLECTVEGTSNPNLYWYRQAAGRGLQLLFYSVGIGQISSEVPQNLSASRPQDRQFILSSKKLLLSDSGFYLCAWRGPNQPQHFGDGTRLSIL.

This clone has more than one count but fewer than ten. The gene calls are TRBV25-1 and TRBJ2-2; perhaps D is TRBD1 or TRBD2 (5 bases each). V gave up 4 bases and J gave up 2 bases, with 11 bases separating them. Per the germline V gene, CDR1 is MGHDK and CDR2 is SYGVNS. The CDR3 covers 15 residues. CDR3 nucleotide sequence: TGTGCCAGCAGTGGCCCGGGGACCAACACCGGGGAGCTGTTTTTT. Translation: CASSGPGTNTGELFF.

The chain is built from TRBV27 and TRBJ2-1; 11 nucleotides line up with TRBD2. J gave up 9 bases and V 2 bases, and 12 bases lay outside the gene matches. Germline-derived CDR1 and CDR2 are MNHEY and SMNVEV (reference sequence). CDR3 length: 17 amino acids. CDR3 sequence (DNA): TGTGCCAGCAGTTTAACCCGCCTAGCGGGAGGACGAGTTGAGCAGTTCTTC. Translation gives CASSLTRLAGGRVEQFF.

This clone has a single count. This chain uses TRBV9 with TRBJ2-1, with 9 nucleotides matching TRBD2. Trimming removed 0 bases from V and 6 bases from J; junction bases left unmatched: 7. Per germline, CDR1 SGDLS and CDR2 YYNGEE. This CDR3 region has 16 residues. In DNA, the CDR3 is TGTGCCAGCAGCGTAGCTGGAGCGGGAGGACGCAATGAGCAGTTCTTC. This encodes CASSVAGAGGRNEQFF.

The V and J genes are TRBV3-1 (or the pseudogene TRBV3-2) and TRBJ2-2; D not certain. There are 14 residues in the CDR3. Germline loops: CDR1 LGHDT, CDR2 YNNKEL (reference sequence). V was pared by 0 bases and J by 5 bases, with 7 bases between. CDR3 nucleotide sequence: TGTGCCAGCAGCCAAGAGTGGTCGACCGGGGAGCTGTTTTTT. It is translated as CASSQEWSTGELFF.

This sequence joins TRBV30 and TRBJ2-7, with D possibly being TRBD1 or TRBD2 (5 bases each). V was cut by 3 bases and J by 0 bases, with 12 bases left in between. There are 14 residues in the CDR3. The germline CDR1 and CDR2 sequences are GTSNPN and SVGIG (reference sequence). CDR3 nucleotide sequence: TGTGCCTGGAGGGGGCCGGGAAACTCCTACGAGCAGTACTTC. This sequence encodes CAWRGPGNSYEQYF.

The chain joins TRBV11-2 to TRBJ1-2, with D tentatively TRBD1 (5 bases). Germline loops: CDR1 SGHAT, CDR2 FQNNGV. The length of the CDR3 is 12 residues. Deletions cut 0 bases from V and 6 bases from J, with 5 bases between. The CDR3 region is CASSLEGDGYTF. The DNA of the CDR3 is TGTGCCAGCAGCTTAGAAGGGGATGGCTACACCTTC.

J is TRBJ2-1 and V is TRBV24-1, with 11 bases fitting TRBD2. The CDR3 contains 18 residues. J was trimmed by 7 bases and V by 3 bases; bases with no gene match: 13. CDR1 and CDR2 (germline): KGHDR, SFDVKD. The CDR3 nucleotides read TGTGCCACCAGTGATGGTAGTAGCGGGAGGGCCCTCGGTAATGAGCAGTTCTTC. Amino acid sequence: CATSDGSSGRALGNEQFF.

The CDR3 DNA reads as TGCGCCAGCAGCTTGGGACAGGGGATAAGTGAGACCCAGTACTTC. It is translated as CASSLGQGISETQYF. The V gene is TRBV5-1, the J gene TRBJ2-5; 8 positions match TRBD1. Germline V gene data show CDR1 as SGHRS and CDR2 as YFSETQ. The J segment lost 5 bases and the V segment lost 0 bases, leaving 6 bases of the junction unmatched. The CDR3 runs to 15 residues.

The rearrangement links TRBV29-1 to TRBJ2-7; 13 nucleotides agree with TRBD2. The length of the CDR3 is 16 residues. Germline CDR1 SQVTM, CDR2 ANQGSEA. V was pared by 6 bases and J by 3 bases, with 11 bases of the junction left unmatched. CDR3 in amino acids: CSVPKGTSGNIYEQYF. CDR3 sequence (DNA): TGCAGCGTGCCCAAAGGGACTAGCGGGAATATCTACGAGCAGTACTTC.

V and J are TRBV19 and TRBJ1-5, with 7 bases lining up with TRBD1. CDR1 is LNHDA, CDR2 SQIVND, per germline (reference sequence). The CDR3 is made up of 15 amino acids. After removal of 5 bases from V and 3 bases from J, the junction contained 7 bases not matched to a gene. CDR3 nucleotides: TGTGCCAGTAGTGACGGGACAGAGTTCAATCAGCCCCAGCATTTT. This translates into CASSDGTEFNQPQHF.

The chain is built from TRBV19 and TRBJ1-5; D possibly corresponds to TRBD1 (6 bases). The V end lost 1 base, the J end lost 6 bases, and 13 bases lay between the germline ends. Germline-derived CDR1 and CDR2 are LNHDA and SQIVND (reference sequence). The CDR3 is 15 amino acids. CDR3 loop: CASSIGSGVGQPQHF. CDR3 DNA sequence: TGTGCCAGTAGTATAGGTTCAGGGGTTGGTCAGCCCCAGCATTTT.

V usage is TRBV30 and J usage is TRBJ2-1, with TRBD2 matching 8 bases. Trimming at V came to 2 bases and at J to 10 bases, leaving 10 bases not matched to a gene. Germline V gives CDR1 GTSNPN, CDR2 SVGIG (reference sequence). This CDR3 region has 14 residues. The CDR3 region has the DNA TGTGCCTGGAGTACGGGACTAGGGAGAAAAGAGCAGTTCTTC. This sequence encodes CAWSTGLGRKEQFF.

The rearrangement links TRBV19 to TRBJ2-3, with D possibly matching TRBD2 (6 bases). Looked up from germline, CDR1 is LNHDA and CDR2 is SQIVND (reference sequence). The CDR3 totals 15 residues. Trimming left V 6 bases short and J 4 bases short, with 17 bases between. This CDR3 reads CASSRTSPLSDTQYF. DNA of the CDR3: TGTGCCAGTAGCCGAACTAGCCCCTTATCAGATACGCAGTATTTT.

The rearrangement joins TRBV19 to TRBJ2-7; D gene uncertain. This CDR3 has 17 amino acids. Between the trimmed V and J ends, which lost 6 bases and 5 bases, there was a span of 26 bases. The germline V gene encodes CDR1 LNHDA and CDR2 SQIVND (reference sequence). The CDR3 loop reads CASSGPPRRALGHEQYF. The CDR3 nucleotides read TGTGCCAGTAGCGGACCCCCCCGAAGAGCTTTGGGCCACGAGCAGTACTTC.

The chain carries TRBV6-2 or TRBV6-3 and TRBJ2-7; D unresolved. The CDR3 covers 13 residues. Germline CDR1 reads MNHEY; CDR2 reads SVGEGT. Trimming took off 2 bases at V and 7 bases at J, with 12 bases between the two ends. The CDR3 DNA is TGTGCCAGCAGTTACAACGCCCGGTCTGAGCAGTACTTC. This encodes CASSYNARSEQYF.

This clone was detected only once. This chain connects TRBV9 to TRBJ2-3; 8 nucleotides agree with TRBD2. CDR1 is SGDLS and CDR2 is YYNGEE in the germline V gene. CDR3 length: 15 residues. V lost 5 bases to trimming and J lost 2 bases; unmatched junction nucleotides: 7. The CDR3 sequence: CASRESGRDTDTQYF. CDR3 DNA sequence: TGTGCCAGCAGGGAGAGCGGGAGAGACACAGATACGCAGTATTTT.

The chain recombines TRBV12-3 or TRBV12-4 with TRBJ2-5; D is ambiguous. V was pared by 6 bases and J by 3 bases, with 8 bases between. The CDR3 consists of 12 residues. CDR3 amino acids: CASSSTEETQYF. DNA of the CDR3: TGTGCCAGCAGCTCGACGGAAGAGACCCAGTACTTC.